This TCR beta chain appears in the sequencing data of a study of T-cell memory formation after mild COVID-19. Study-wide results and caveats: That cross-reactive memory joined was suggested by some responding clones appearing in pre-infection memory.

V gave up 3 bases and J gave up 2 bases, with 10 bases separating them. The CDR3 runs to 15 residues. This clonotype showed up just a few times. The antigen is undetermined. TCRdb reanalysed the 5' RACE reads using MiXCR and keeps one entry per CDR3 protein. The data contain approximately 410,000 distinct CDR3 sequences, around 22% of them singletons. The sequencing input was PBMCs or a T cell subset sorted from them (not recorded which). The source is an adult woman who had mild COVID-19 (a few samples of this study predate the infection). Cell type and time point are not known. This chain joins TRBV12-3 or TRBV12-4 and TRBJ2-2; possible D gene TRBD2, 5 bases. The CDR3 loop reads CASSFRTHNTGELFF. DNA of the CDR3: TGTGCCAGCAGTTTTCGGACTCATAACACCGGGGAGCTGTTTTTT.